The entry below describes one T cell receptor beta chain. The data were obtained in a study of blood T cell repertoires in COVID-19. The data were produced by immunoSEQ multiplex PCR, yet TCRdb's version contains in-frame clones alone and is incomplete. The sample carries 100,000 to 150,000 clones, more than 60% recorded once. The CDR3 has 14 amino acids. The V end lost 6 bases, the J end lost 4 bases, and 10 bases lay between the germline ends. CDR1 and CDR2 (germline): MNHEY, SVGAGI. Material for sequencing was peripheral blood. The J gene is TRBJ2-6, the V gene TRBV6-5; D is unclear. The TCR was taken from a woman aged 65 to 85 with acute or convalescent COVID-19. CDR3 in amino acids: CASRATPGANVLTF. The CDR3 DNA follows: TGTGCCAGCAGGGCGACTCCCGGGGCCAACGTCCTGACTTTC.